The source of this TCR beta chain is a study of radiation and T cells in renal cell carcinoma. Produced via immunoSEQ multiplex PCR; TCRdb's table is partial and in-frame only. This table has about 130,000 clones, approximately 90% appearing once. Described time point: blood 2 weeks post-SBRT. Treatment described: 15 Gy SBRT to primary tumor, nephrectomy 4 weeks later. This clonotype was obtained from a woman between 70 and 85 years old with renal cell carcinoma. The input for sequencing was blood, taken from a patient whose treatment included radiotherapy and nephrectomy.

CDR3 region: CASSLRALRAGNTEAFF. As DNA, the CDR3 is TGTGCCAGCAGTTTACGGGCGCTAAGGGCCGGGAACACTGAAGCTTTCTTT. The rearrangement joins TRBV27 to TRBJ1-1; D ambiguous. The CDR3 loop spans 17 amino acids. V lost 2 bases and J 1 base, leaving 17 bases between the germline ends. Germline-derived CDR1 and CDR2 are MNHEY and SMNVEV (reference sequence).